The 5 T cell receptor beta chains reported below all come from one sample, sequenced in a study of tumor-infiltrating lymphocytes in primary liver carcinoma. The researchers produced TCR beta cDNA from 400 to 650 ng total RNA with a constant-region primer. The TCR beta library was amplified through three nested multiplex PCR rounds in a modified ARM-PCR procedure. The first two PCR rounds used TRBV1-TRBV30 forward primers with a C-beta reverse primer, 9 to 10 cycles each. TCRdb reprocessed the multiplex PCR reads via MiXCR and lists one record per CDR3 protein. Of fewer than 110,000 distinct CDR3 sequences listed, around two thirds are singletons. RNA and DNA were co-extracted from roughly 20-30 mg of unsorted bulk tissue. Material: liver tumor tissue from sampling region 2. The subset denotes: tumor region T2, inferior pole. All receptors come from a woman aged 55-69 years with primary liver carcinoma and hepatitis B virus infection.

This clonotype has only a few counts. V usage is TRBV28 and J usage is TRBJ1-4; no reliable D call. V dropped 6 bases and J dropped 3 bases, with 14 bases sitting between them. The CDR3 consists of 15 residues. Germline values: CDR1 MDHEN, CDR2 SYDVKM. For the CDR3, the DNA is TGTGCCAGCAGACCTACCGGGAGGGCTAATGAAAAACTGTTTTTT. It is translated as CASRPTGRANEKLFF.

V is TRBV11-2 and J is TRBJ2-7; D ambiguous. Germline-derived CDR1 and CDR2 are SGHAT and FQNNGV. Trimming removed 0 bases at V and 13 bases at J, with 19 bases between. The CDR3 totals 14 residues. CDR3 sequence: CASSLEFSVVTHYF. CDR3 coding DNA: TGTGCCAGCAGCTTAGAGTTCAGCGTTGTGACCCACTACTTC.

On this clonotype: Being one base from a much bigger clone, this may be a read error. The chain links TRBV5-1 to TRBJ2-3; D gene unclear. There are 12 residues in the CDR3. V gave up 2 bases and J gave up 4 bases, with 5 bases separating them. Germline V CDR1 and CDR2: SGHRS, YFSETQ. The CDR3 loop is CASSLWPDTQYF. The CDR3 coding sequence is TGCGCCAGCAGCTTATGGCCAGATACGCAGTATTTT.

This clonotype has a single count. Lacking the conserved final phenylalanine or tryptophan, this CDR3 likely reflects a read error. V gene TRBV7-8 combines with J gene TRBJ1-5; D is unresolved. The ends were cut back, 2 bases at V and 5 bases at J, with 10 bases in the middle. CDR1 is SGHVS, CDR2 FQNEAQ, per germline. The CDR3 contains 14 residues. The CDR3: CASSLLAGDQPQHL. The CDR3 DNA is TGTGCCAGCAGCTTATTGGCTGGGGATCAGCCCCAGCATTTG.

In this sample, this clonotype turned up many times. Here the CDR3 reads CASSFNRGAAELFF. The CDR3 coding sequence is TGTGCCAGCAGTTTCAACAGGGGGGCGGCGGAGCTGTTTTTT. This rearrangement joins TRBV12-3 or TRBV12-4 to TRBJ2-2; 8 nucleotides align to TRBD1. V lost 3 bases and J lost 10; bases outside the gene matches: 7. The CDR3 is 14 amino acids.